The present TCR beta chain was sequenced within a study of T cell repertoires in cytomegalovirus infection. The junction had 7 bases not matched to a gene; V was cut back by 3 bases and J by 5 bases. The CDR3 is 15 amino acids. The germline CDR1 and CDR2 sequences are MNHNS and SASEGT. From the reads, TCRdb called clonotypes with MiXCR, one entry per CDR3 protein. The sample holds hundreds of thousands of distinct CDR3 sequences, 15% to 20% seen once. This clonotype has a count of ten or more. The source is a human donor in good health (CMV status not recorded). Some clones in this sample may be carry-over from other donors' samples. The chain links TRBV6-1 to TRBJ1-1; TRBD1 matches 9 bases. The sequenced material came from PBMCs. CDR3: CASSEVTGGRTEAFF. The CDR3 region has the DNA TGTGCCAGCAGTGAGGTGACAGGGGGTAGGACTGAAGCTTTCTTT.